In this sample, the clone carrying this T cell receptor beta chain turned up a few times. The data originate from a study of cytomegalovirus exposure and HLA in healthy donors. The CDR3 runs 13 residues. CDR1 MNHNS and CDR2 SASEGT come from the germline V gene. The germline V and J ends were trimmed by 6 bases and 7 bases, with 13 bases remaining between them. Primers included in the PCR were 60 Vbeta and 13 Jbeta primers. Libraries were prepared by immunoSEQ multiplex PCR; TCRdb keeps only in-frame clonotypes and omits some of them. The sample yields some 120,000 clones, approximately 70% seen once. The chain carries TRBV6-1 and TRBJ1-5; D unresolved. The TCR originated in a middle-aged woman in good health and CMV-seropositive. Sequencing input: PBMCs. In nucleotides, the CDR3 is TGTGCCAGCAGCCCTACATGGGAGCAGCCCCAGCATTTT. It yields the protein CASSPTWEQPQHF.